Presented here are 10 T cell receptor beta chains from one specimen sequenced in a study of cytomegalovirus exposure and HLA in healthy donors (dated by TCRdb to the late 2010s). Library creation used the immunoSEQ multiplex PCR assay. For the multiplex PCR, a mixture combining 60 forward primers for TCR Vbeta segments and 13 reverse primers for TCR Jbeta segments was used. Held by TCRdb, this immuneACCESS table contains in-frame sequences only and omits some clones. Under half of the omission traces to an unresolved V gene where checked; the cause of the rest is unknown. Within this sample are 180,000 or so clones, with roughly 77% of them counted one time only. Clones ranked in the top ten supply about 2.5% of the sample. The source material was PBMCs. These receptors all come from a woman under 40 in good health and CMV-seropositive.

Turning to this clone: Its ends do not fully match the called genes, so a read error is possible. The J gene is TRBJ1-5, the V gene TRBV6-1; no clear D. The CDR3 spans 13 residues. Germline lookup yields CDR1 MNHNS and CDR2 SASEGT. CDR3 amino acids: CASSEVRVWPQHF. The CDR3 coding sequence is TGTGCCAGCAGCGAAGTGAGGGTCTGGCCCCAGCATTTT.

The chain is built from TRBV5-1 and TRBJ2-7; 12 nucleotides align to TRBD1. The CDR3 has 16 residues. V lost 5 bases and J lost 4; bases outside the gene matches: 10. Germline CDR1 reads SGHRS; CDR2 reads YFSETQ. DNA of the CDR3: TGCGCCAGCAGTAGGACCGGGACAGGGGGCGGTTACGAGCAGTACTTC. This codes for CASSRTGTGGGYEQYF.

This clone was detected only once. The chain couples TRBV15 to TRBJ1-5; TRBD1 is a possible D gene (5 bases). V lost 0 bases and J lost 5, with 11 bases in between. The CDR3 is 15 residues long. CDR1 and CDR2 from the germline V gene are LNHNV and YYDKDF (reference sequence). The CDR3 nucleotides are TGTGCCACCAGCAGAGACCGGACAAACGATCAGCCCCAGCATTTT. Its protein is CATSRDRTNDQPQHF.

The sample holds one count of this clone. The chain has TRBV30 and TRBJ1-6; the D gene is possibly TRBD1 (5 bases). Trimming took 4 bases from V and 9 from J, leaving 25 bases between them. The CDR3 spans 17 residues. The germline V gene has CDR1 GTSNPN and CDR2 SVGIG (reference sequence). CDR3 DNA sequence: TGTGCCTGGAACCCCTCGCGCACCAGGGCTTCAGGTTCACCCCTCCACTTT. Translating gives CAWNPSRTRASGSPLHF.

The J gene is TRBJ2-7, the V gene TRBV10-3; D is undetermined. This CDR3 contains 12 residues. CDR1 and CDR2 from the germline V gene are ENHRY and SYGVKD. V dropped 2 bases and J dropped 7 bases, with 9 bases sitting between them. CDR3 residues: CAISEPGWEQYF. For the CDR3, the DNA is TGTGCCATCAGTGAGCCCGGTTGGGAGCAGTACTTC.

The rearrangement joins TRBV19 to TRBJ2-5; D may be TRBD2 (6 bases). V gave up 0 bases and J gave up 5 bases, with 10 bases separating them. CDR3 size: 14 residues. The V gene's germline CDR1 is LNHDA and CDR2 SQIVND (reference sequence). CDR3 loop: CASSIDRGWETQYF. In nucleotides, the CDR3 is TGTGCCAGTAGTATAGATCGGGGGTGGGAGACCCAGTACTTC.

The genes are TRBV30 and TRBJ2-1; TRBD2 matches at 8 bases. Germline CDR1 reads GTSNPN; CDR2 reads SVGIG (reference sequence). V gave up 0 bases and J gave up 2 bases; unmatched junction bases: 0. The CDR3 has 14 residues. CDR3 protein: CAWSVLAAYNEQFF. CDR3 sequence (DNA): TGTGCCTGGAGTGTACTAGCGGCCTACAATGAGCAGTTCTTC.

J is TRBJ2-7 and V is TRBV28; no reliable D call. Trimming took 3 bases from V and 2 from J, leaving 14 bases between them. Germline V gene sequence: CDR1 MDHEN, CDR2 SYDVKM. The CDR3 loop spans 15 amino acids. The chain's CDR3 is CASSFNAEGAYEQYF. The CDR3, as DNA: TGTGCCAGCAGTTTTAACGCTGAAGGAGCCTACGAGCAGTACTTC.

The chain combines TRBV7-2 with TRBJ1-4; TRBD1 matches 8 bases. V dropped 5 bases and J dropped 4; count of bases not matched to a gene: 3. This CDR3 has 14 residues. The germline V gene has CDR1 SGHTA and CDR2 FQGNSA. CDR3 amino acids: CASSLGQGNEKLFF. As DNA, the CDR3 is TGTGCCAGCAGCCTCGGACAGGGTAATGAAAAACTGTTTTTT.

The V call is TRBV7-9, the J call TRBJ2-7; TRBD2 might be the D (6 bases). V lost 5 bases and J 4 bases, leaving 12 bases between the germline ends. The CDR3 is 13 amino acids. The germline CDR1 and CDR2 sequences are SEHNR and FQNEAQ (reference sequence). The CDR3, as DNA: TGTGCCAGCAGCGGAGGGGTAGGGTACGAGCAGTACTTC. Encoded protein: CASSGGVGYEQYF.